One TCR beta chain is described in this entry. Clones were read by immunoSEQ multiplex PCR, and TCRdb kept only the in-frame ones, dropping some. The repertoire holds roughly 280,000 clones, with 75% to 90% as singletons. The V gene end was trimmed by 5 bases and the J gene end by 7 bases; junction bases not matched to a gene: 15. The CDR3 is 18 residues long. The V gene's germline CDR1 is KGHDR and CDR2 SFDVKD. This entry is derived from a study of blood T cell repertoires in COVID-19. Study at large: COVID-19 samples from acute and convalescent phases originated in the United States, Italy and Spain. The analysed material was cDNA or gDNA that came from T cells, B-cell-depleted T cells, or PBMCs.

The rearrangement uses TRBV24-1 and TRBJ2-1, with 11 nucleotides matching TRBD2. The receptor was isolated from a man between 50 and 59 years old with acute or convalescent COVID-19. Material: peripheral blood. In nucleotides, the CDR3 is TGTGCCACCAGTGGGGTAGCGGGGGGGCTTGATTCAGTAAATGAGCAGTTCTTC. This gives the protein CATSGVAGGLDSVNEQFF.